The TCR beta chain described here comes from a study of blood T cell repertoires in COVID-19. Study context: The study drew acute and convalescent COVID-19 samples from the United States, Italy and Spain.

In the authors' methods: From reference gene primer amplification, estimates of nucleated cell counts were derived. The table came from immunoSEQ multiplex PCR; TCRdb's copy has only in-frame clones and leaves some out. V and J calls and clone size follow that table, whereas D and trimming were derived from the DNA. This repertoire shows 450,000 to 600,000 clones, around 87% found once; its top ten account for about 0.75%. V dropped 8 bases and J dropped 1 base, with 13 bases sitting between them. Germline V lookup: CDR1 LNHNV, CDR2 YYDKDF (reference sequence). The CDR3 extends over 14 amino acids. Adults between roughly 18 and 89 years of age took part from about two dozen US areas. Cohort 3 recovery required two negative PCRs, clearance, or symptom resolution.

This receptor was obtained from a woman under 30 who had recovered from COVID-19. The sequencing input was PBMCs or T cells enriched from blood (not recorded which). This chain uses TRBV15 with TRBJ2-3; the D gene is possibly TRBD1 (5 bases). CDR3 residues: CATGSLGGTDTQYF. In DNA, the CDR3 is TGTGCCACCGGCTCCCTAGGGGGCACAGATACGCAGTATTTT.